A single sample gave rise to the 19 T cell receptor beta chains below, sequenced in a study of T cells of healthy individuals. MiXCR was run by TCRdb on the 5' RACE reads, yielding one entry per CDR3 protein. The sample shows more than 85,000 distinct CDR3 sequences, about 16% of them seen only once. Receptors were obtained from a human donor in good health.

This clonotype was observed a handful of times. The rearrangement links TRBV28 to TRBJ2-7, with 7 nucleotides matching TRBD1. V gave up 3 bases and J gave up 4 bases; unmatched junction bases: 12. The CDR3 consists of 16 residues. Germline CDR1 reads MDHEN; CDR2 reads SYDVKM. Written as DNA, the CDR3 is TGTGCCAGCAGTTTGGTTGGGGACAGAAATCTTTACGAGCAGTACTTC. It is translated as CASSLVGDRNLYEQYF.

The chain recombines TRBV28 with TRBJ2-7; D is ambiguous. The V gene lost 3 bases and the J gene lost 2 bases, with 8 bases spanning the gap. Germline V gives CDR1 MDHEN, CDR2 SYDVKM. The CDR3 contains 13 residues. The CDR3 is CASSFTPTYEQYF. DNA of the CDR3: TGTGCCAGCAGTTTTACTCCCACCTACGAGCAGTACTTC.

The V and J genes are TRBV12-3 or TRBV12-4 and TRBJ2-1; maybe TRBD1 (8 bases). The CDR3 covers 11 residues. The germline V and J ends were trimmed by 6 bases and 12 bases, with 12 bases remaining between them. CDR3 in amino acids: CASRHRGGQFF. The CDR3 bases are TGTGCCAGCAGGCACAGGGGGGGGCAGTTCTTC.

The J gene is TRBJ2-7, the V gene TRBV3-2; the table's D call TRBD1 went unverified against the DNA. TRBV3-2 is flagged as a pseudogene. This CDR3 has 15 amino acids. The CDR3 loop reads CASSQAGTGVYEQYF. CDR3 nucleotide sequence: TGTGCCAGCAGCCAAGCCGGGACAGGGGTCTACGAGCAGTACTTC.

This clonotype came up a few times. The chain carries TRBV6-2 or TRBV6-3 and TRBJ2-7, with D possibly TRBD2 on 7 matching bases. In germline, CDR1 is MNHEY, CDR2 SVGEGT. V gave up 4 bases and J gave up 0 bases, with 13 bases separating them. The CDR3 totals 15 residues. In nucleotides, the CDR3 is TGTGCCAGCAGTTCCGGGGGGCCGCTCTCCTACGAGCAGTACTTC. Residues: CASSSGGPLSYEQYF.

This clonotype turned up a few times. The V call is TRBV20-1, the J call TRBJ2-7, with 11 positions matching TRBD1. Germline V gene lookup returns CDR1 DFQATT and CDR2 SNEGSKA (reference sequence). CDR3 length equals 13 residues. The junction had 4 bases not matched to a gene; V was cut back by 6 bases and J by 3 bases. DNA for the CDR3: TGCAGTGCACCGGGACAGGGGGACTACGAGCAGTACTTC. Its translation: CSAPGQGDYEQYF.

The chain links TRBV20-1 to TRBJ2-1; 11 positions match TRBD2. J lost 5 bases, V lost 0 bases, and 3 bases had no gene match. The CDR3 loop spans 15 amino acids. Per the germline V gene, CDR1 is DFQATT and CDR2 is SNEGSKA (reference sequence). The DNA for the CDR3 is TGCAGTGCTAGAGATACTAGCGGGAGCGACAATGAGCAGTTCTTC. Protein sequence: CSARDTSGSDNEQFF.

The chain links TRBV6-5 to TRBJ2-7, with D unclear. The germline CDR1 and CDR2 sequences are MNHEY and SVGAGI. V was clipped by 7 bases and J by 2 bases, with 12 bases between them. This CDR3 spans 13 amino acids. CDR3: CASKVGPAYEQYF. The CDR3 DNA reads as TGTGCCAGCAAGGTTGGGCCAGCCTACGAGCAGTACTTC.

Here the CDR3 reads CASSYSEHGELFF. CDR3 in DNA: TGTGCCAGCAGTTACTCGGAGCACGGGGAGCTGTTTTTT. The chain links TRBV6-2 or TRBV6-3 to TRBJ2-2; D gene unclear. CDR1 is MNHEY, CDR2 SVGEGT, per germline. V lost 0 bases and J 7 bases, leaving 6 bases between the germline ends. There are 13 residues in the CDR3.

This clonotype was seen ten or more times. V usage is TRBV5-1 and J usage is TRBJ2-5, with D unclear. The germline V gene has CDR1 SGHRS and CDR2 YFSETQ. The CDR3 loop spans 13 amino acids. V lost 4 bases and J 0 bases, leaving 7 bases between the germline ends. CDR3 DNA sequence: TGCGCCAGCAGCGCACAGAACCAAGAGACCCAGTACTTC. Amino acid sequence: CASSAQNQETQYF. The variable domain in full, completed from reference TRBV5-1 and TRBJ2-5, reads KAGVTQTPRYLIKTRGQQVTLSCSPISGHRSVSWYQQTPGQGLQFLFEYFSETQRNKGNFPGRFSGRQFSNSRSEMNVSTLELGDSALYLCASSAQNQETQYFGPGTRLLVL.

V is TRBV7-9 and J is TRBJ2-3, with D maybe TRBD2 (7 bases). CDR1 is SEHNR and CDR2 is FQNEAQ in the germline V gene (reference sequence). Trimming removed 1 base from V and 4 bases from J, with 12 bases in between. CDR3 length: 15 residues. In nucleotides, the CDR3 is TGTGCCAGCAGCTTAGTAACGGGGGGCTCAGATACGCAGTATTTT. Its translation is CASSLVTGGSDTQYF. Full variable domain (outside the CDR3, taken from reference TRBV7-9 and TRBJ2-3): DTGVSQNPRHKITKRGQNVTFRCDPISEHNRLYWYRQTLGQGPEFLTYFQNEAQLEKSRLLSDRFSAERPKGSFSTLEIQRTEQGDSAMYLCASSLVTGGSDTQYFGPGTRLTVL.

In this sample, this clonotype turned up many times. The gene calls are TRBV6-7 and TRBJ2-1, with D maybe TRBD2 (5 bases). TRBV6-7 is given ORF status, its function remaining uncertain. V was trimmed by 0 bases and J by 8 bases, leaving 5 bases between them. The CDR3 runs to 12 residues. This CDR3 is CASSYSRDEQFF. The CDR3 DNA sequence: TGTGCCAGCAGTTACTCGCGGGATGAGCAGTTCTTC.

The chain combines TRBV12-3 or TRBV12-4 with TRBJ2-5; D gene ambiguous. The CDR3 contains 12 residues. V was pared by 5 bases and J by 2 bases, with 6 bases between. DNA of the CDR3: TGTGCCAGCAGTGATACTCAAGAGACCCAGTACTTC. Translation gives CASSDTQETQYF.

A few counts support this clonotype. The chain links TRBV2 to TRBJ2-1; no reliable D call. Trimming removed 3 bases from V and 5 bases from J, with 11 bases in between. Germline CDR1 is SNHLY and CDR2 is FYNNEI. This CDR3 has 14 amino acids. CDR3 nucleotides: TGTGCCAGCAGTGAGCTTTACCCTAACAATGAGCAGTTCTTC. It encodes CASSELYPNNEQFF.

The chain carries TRBV7-9 and TRBJ2-7; possibly TRBD1 for D (5 bases). The CDR3 is 12 residues long. Trimming cost V 5 bases and J 3 bases, with 8 bases left between them. The V gene's germline CDR1 is SEHNR and CDR2 FQNEAQ (reference sequence). CDR3 in DNA: TGTGCCAGCAGCCTGGACATCTACGAGCAGTACTTC. Amino acid sequence: CASSLDIYEQYF.

This clonotype appeared a few times. As DNA, the CDR3 is TGTGCCAGCAGGGGGACAGCCACAGATACGCAGTATTTT. Translating it yields CASRGTATDTQYF. The gene calls are TRBV2 and TRBJ2-3; 7 bases are a match to TRBD1. The V and J ends lost 6 bases and 2 bases, in that order; junction bases with no gene match: 2. This CDR3 contains 13 residues. Per germline, CDR1 SNHLY and CDR2 FYNNEI.

This clonotype has just a few counts. The chain is built from TRBV28 and TRBJ1-5, with D possibly TRBD1 on 5 matching bases. Germline V gives CDR1 MDHEN, CDR2 SYDVKM. Trimming stripped 10 bases from V and 0 bases from J, with 10 bases between. The CDR3 is made up of 13 amino acids. This CDR3 reads CATQGNSNQPQHF. The CDR3, as DNA: TGTGCCACTCAGGGAAATAGCAATCAGCCCCAGCATTTT.

This clonotype was detected a few times. The chain is built from TRBV4-2 and TRBJ2-3; D unclear. Trimming cost V 0 bases and J 0 bases, with 7 bases left between them. Germline V gene lookup returns CDR1 LGHNA and CDR2 YNFKEQ. This CDR3 is 15 amino acids long. Written as DNA, the CDR3 is TGTGCCAGCAGCCAAGATTCCGGGAGCACAGATACGCAGTATTTT. Translated: CASSQDSGSTDTQYF.

This clonotype has ten or more counts. The J gene is TRBJ1-1, the V gene TRBV7-9; 10 nucleotides align to TRBD1. The germline CDR1 and CDR2 sequences are SEHNR and FQNEAQ (reference sequence). This CDR3 contains 16 residues. Germline trimming cut 3 bases from V and 3 bases from J; bases unmatched to any gene: 7. Written as DNA, the CDR3 is TGTGCCAGCAGCTTGGGGACAGGGGAAAGATACACTGAAGCTTTCTTT. Encoded protein: CASSLGTGERYTEAFF.